This TCR beta chain was captured by sequencing in a study of T cells expressing NK-cell markers. Study background: It was from sorted CD3+CD56+NKG2C+, CD3+CD56+NKG2C- and CD3+CD56-NKG2C+ T cells that TCR beta repertoires came. Eight donors were sequenced, seven testing HCMV-seropositive and one testing seronegative. Findings and limits, study-wide: Among CD8+ T cells from several donors, dominant NKG2C+ clonotypes accounted for roughly 1.0-7.0%.

5'RACE template switching with UMIs generated TCR beta cDNA. No DNA is given; TCRdb re-called the 5' RACE reads and lists each CDR3 protein once. The sample yields 150,000 or so distinct CDR3 sequences, of which the top ten take up under 20%. Germline assignment: CDR1 SGHRS and CDR2 YFSETQ. This CDR3 is built from 16 residues. In regard to this clonotype: Its antigen is currently unknown.

The source material was blood T cells: a sorted CD56 or NKG2C T cell subset, CD4+ or CD8+ T cells, or bulk PBMC T cells (not recorded which). This chain connects TRBV5-1 to TRBJ2-3; TCRdb proposes TRBD1, but this gene call is untestable without DNA. The TCR originated in a woman aged 18-70 years in good health. The CDR3 loop is CASSLTPTGGTDTQYF.